One and the same sample provided the 9 T cell receptor beta chains below, sequenced in a study of blood T cell repertoires in COVID-19. The data were produced by immunoSEQ multiplex PCR, yet TCRdb's version contains in-frame clones alone and is incomplete. In the table there are approximately 84,000 clones, roughly 83% of which are singletons. Sequencing used peripheral blood. These receptors all stem from a human donor in a cohort sampled during active COVID-19.

The chain carries TRBV19 and TRBJ2-5, with 10 bases fitting TRBD1. Germline CDR1 reads LNHDA; CDR2 reads SQIVND (reference sequence). The CDR3 spans 15 residues. J lost 5 bases, V lost 6 bases, and 9 bases had no gene match. The CDR3 reads CASRETGQGLETQYF. The CDR3 coding sequence is TGTGCCAGTAGGGAAACGGGACAGGGGCTGGAGACCCAGTACTTC.

Regarding this clone: Other nucleotide sequences in the sample specify the same CDR3. The chain employs TRBV6-5 and TRBJ1-3; D unresolved. V was clipped by 4 bases and J by 0 bases, with 7 bases between them. This CDR3 contains 14 residues. CDR1 is MNHEY and CDR2 is SVGAGI in the germline V gene. The CDR3, as DNA: TGTGCCAGCAGTTCGGGGAACTCTGGAAACACCATATATTTT. Translation gives CASSSGNSGNTIYF.

The gene calls are TRBV5-1 and TRBJ2-7; 11 bases match TRBD2. The trim removed 0 bases at V and 9 bases at J, leaving 8 bases unmatched. This CDR3 has 15 residues. Germline CDR1 is SGHRS and CDR2 is YFSETQ. The CDR3 nucleotides read TGCGCCAGCAGCTTGGGGCTAGCGGGAGGCGACGTGCAGTACTTC. Encoded protein: CASSLGLAGGDVQYF.

The V and J genes are TRBV18 and TRBJ2-7; no clear D gene. Looked up from germline, CDR1 is KGHSH and CDR2 is LQKENI. Trimming left V 5 bases short and J 4 bases short, with 12 bases between. CDR3 length equals 13 residues. The CDR3 loop is CASSSDTIYEQYF. As DNA, the CDR3 is TGTGCCAGCTCATCCGACACGATATACGAGCAGTACTTC.

This clone was counted only a few times. The chain joins TRBV5-6 to TRBJ2-7; D unresolved. The CDR3 has 14 amino acids. Trimming removed 0 bases from V and 0 bases from J, with 7 bases in between. Germline V gene sequence: CDR1 SGHDT, CDR2 YYEEEE. CDR3 DNA sequence: TGTGCCAGCAGCTTGGGACTGATCTCCTACGAGCAGTACTTC. It specifies CASSLGLISYEQYF.

This chain connects TRBV4-3 to TRBJ2-5; perhaps TRBD2 as D (5 bases). The germline CDR1 and CDR2 sequences are LGHNA and YSLEER. The CDR3 runs 14 residues. Trimming removed 2 bases from V and 5 bases from J, with 12 bases in between. CDR3 protein: CASSQSPRGETQYF. As DNA, the CDR3 is TGCGCCAGCAGCCAATCCCCTAGAGGGGAGACCCAGTACTTC.

This sequence joins TRBV5-1 and TRBJ1-1, with D tentatively TRBD1 (5 bases). V was pared by 0 bases and J by 1 base, with 13 bases between. Germline V CDR1 and CDR2: SGHRS, YFSETQ. The CDR3 is 16 amino acids. CDR3 loop: CASSLGSAGRNTEAFF. In nucleotides, the CDR3 is TGCGCCAGCAGCTTGGGGTCGGCAGGGCGGAACACTGAAGCTTTCTTT.

This clone was observed a handful of times. This chain uses TRBV19 with TRBJ1-1; 7 positions agree with TRBD1. Germline CDR1 and CDR2: LNHDA and SQIVND (reference sequence). V shed 5 bases, J shed 1 base, and the junction held 10 bases outside the gene matches. The CDR3 is made up of 16 amino acids. The CDR3 sequence is CASSHRQGVQNTEAFF. The CDR3 DNA sequence: TGTGCCAGTAGTCACCGACAGGGTGTGCAGAACACTGAAGCTTTCTTT.

This sequence joins TRBV7-2 and TRBJ2-7; perhaps TRBD1 as D (5 bases). V gave up 4 bases and J gave up 4 bases, with 14 bases separating them. In germline, CDR1 is SGHTA, CDR2 FQGNSA. This CDR3 comprises 14 residues. DNA of the CDR3: TGTGCCAGCAGCTGGCGAGAAGGGGAATACGAGCAGTACTTC. Translated: CASSWREGEYEQYF.